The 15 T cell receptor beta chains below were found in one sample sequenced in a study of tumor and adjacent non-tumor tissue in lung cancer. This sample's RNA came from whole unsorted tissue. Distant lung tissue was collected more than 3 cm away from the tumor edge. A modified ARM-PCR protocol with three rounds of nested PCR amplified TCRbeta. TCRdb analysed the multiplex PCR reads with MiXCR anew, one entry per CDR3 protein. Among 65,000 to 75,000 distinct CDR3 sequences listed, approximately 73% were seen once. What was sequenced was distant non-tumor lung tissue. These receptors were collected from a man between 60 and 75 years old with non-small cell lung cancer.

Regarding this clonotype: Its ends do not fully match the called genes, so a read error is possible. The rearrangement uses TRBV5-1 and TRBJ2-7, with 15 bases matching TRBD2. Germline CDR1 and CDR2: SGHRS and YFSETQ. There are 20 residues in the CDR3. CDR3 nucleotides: TGCGCCAGCATCTTGAATGCAGGGACTAGCGGGAGGATAATCTCCTACGAGCAGTACTTC. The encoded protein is CASILNAGTSGRIISYEQYF.

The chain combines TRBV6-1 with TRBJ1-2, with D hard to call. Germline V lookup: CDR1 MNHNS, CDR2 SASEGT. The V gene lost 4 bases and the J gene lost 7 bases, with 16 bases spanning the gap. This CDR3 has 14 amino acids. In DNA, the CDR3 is TGTGCCAGCAGTGGAGGCATAACTGCCTGTGGCTACACCTTC. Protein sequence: CASSGGITACGYTF.

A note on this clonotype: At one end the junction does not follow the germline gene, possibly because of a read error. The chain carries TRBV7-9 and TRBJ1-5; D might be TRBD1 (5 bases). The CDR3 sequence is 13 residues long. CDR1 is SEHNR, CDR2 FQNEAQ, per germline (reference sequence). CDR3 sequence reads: CASSLGGDQPPDF. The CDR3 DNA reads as TGTGCCAGCAGCTTAGGAGGGGATCAGCCCCCGGATTTT.

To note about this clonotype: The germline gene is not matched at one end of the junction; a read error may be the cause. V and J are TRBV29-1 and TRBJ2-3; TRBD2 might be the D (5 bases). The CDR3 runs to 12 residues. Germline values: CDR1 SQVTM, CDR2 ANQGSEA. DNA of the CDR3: TGCAGCATTGACGGGAATGGAGGTACGCAGTATTTT. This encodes CSIDGNGGTQYF.

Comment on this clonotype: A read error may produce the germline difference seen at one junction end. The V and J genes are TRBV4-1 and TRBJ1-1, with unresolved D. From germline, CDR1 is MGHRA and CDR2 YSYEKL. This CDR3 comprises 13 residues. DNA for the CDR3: TGCGCCAACAGCCAAGATGTAGAAACTGAAGTTTTCTTT. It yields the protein CANSQDVETEVFF.

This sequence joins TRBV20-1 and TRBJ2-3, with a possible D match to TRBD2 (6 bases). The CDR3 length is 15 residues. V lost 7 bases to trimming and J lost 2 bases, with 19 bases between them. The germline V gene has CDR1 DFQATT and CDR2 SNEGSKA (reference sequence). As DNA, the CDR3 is TGCAGTGGTGTACGGTGGGACTTTCACACAGATACGCAGTATTTT. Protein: CSGVRWDFHTDTQYF.

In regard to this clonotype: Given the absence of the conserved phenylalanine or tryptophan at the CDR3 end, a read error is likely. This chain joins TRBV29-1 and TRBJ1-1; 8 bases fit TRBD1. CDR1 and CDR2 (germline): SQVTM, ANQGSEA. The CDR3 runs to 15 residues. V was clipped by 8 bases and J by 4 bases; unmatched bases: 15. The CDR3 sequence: CSLGYRGAPSTEAFC. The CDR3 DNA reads TGCAGCCTGGGGTACAGGGGGGCGCCGAGCACTGAAGCTTTCTGT.

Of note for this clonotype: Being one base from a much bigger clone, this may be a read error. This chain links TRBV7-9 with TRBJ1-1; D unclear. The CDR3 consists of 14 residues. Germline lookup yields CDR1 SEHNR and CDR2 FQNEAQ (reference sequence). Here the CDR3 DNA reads TGTGCCAACAGCTTAGATGGGGAAGGCACTGAAGCTTTCTTT. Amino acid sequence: CANSLDGEGTEAFF.

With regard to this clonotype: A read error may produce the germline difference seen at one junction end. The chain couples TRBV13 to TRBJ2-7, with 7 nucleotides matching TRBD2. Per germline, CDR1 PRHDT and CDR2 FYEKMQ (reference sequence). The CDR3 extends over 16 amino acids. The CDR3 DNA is TGTACCAGCAGCTGGGGACTACCGGGAGTAACCTACGAGCAGTACTTC. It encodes CTSSWGLPGVTYEQYF.

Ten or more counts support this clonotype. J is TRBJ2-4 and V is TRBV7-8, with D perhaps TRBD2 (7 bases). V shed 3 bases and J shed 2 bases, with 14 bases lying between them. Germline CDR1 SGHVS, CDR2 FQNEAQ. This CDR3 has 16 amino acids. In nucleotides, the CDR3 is TGTGCCAGCAGCTTTGGGGGGGCAGCAACCAAAAACATTCAGTACTTC. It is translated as CASSFGGAATKNIQYF.

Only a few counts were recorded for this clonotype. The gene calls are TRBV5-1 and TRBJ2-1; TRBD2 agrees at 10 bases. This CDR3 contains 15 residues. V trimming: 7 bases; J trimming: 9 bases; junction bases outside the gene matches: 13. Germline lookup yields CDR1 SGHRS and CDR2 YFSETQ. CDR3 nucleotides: TGCGCCAGCCGTCCAATAGCGGGAGGAATAGGTGAGCAGTTCTTC. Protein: CASRPIAGGIGEQFF.

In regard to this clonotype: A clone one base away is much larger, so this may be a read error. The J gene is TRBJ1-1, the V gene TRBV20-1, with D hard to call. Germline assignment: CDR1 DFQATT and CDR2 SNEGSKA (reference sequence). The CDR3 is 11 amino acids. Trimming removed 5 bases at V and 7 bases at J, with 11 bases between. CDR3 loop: CSAEEMGEAFF. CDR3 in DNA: TGCAGTGCTGAAGAAATGGGTGAAGCTTTCTTT.

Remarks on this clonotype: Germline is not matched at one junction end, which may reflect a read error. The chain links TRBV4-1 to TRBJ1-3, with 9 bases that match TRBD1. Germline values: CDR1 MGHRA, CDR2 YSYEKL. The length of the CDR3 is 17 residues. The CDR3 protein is CASRQESPRTGVDTIYF. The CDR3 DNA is TGCGCCAGCAGGCAAGAGAGTCCCAGGACAGGGGTGGACACCATATATTTT.

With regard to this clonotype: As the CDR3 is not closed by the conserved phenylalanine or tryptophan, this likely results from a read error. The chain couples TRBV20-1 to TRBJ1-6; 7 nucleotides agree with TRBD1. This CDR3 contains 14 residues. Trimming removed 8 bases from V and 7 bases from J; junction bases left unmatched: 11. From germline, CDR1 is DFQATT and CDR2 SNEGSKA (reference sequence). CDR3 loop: CSTPPGQLNSPLHS. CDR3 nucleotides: TGCAGTACTCCCCCGGGACAGTTGAATTCACCCCTCCACTCT.

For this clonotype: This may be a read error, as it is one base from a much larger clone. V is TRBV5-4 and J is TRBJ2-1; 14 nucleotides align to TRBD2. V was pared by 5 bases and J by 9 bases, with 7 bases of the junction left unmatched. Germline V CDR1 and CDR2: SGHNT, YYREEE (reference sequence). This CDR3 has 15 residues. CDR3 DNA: TGTGCCAGCAGACCGGGACTAGCGGGAGACGGTGAGCAGTTCTTC. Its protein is CASRPGLAGDGEQFF.